This TCR beta chain was recorded in a study of cytomegalovirus exposure and HLA in healthy donors. Across the whole study: Within an early data release were approximately 85 million unique TCRs drawn from HLA-typed donors.

Study-wide points: The classifier, whose performance was assessed in both the original and validation cohorts, reportedly diagnosed cytomegalovirus status with high specificity and sensitivity. HLA-A and HLA-B allele assignments for most subjects were reportedly predicted accurately using TCR beta sequences.

In germline, CDR1 is SGHAT, CDR2 FQNNGV. Trimming cost V 4 bases and J 8 bases, with 11 bases left between them. The CDR3 has 12 residues. Comment on this clone: Its specificity is unknown.

The PCR had 60 Vbeta and 13 Jbeta primers. Some clones are missing from TCRdb's copy, which holds only in-frame ones; the method was immunoSEQ multiplex PCR. The repertoire has approximately 200,000 clones, 70% to 75% of them found once; the top ten carry about 4.6%. The sequenced sample was PBMCs. This sequence originates from a man aged 25-45 years in good health and CMV-seropositive. The V and J genes are TRBV11-2 and TRBJ1-2, with unresolved D. The CDR3 DNA follows: TGTGCCAGCAGCTCGGGGAGTTCGGGCTACACCTTC. It codes for CASSSGSSGYTF.